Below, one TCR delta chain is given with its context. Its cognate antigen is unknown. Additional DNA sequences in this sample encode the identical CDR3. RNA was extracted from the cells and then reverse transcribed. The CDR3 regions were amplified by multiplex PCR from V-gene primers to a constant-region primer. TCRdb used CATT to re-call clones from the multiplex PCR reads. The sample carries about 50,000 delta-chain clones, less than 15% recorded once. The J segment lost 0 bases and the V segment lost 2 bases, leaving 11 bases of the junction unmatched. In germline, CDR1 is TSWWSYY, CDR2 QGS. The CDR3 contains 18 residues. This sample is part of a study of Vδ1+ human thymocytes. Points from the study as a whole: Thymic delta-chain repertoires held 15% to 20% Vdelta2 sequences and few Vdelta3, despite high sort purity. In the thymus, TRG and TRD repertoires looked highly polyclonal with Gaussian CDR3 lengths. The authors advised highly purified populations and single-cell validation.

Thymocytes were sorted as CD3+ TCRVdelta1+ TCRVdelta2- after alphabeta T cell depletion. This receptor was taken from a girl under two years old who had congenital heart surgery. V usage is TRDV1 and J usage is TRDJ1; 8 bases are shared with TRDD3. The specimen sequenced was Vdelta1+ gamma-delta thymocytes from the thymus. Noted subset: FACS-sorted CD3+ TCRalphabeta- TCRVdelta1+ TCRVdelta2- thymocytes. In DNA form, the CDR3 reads TGTGCTCTTGGGGAATTTACTGGGGGCCCCCGGTACACCGATAAACTCATCTTT. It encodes CALGEFTGGPRYTDKLIF.